These 27 T cell receptor beta chains were sequenced from one sample in a study of T cells in Graves' hyperthyroidism and ophthalmopathy. The CDR3 regions of TCR beta were amplified from RNA transcripts. The HTBI primer set was used in a first-round RT-PCR of the TCR CDR3. TCRdb itself ran the multiplex PCR reads through MiXCR, one entry per CDR3 protein. The sample includes some 570,000 distinct CDR3 sequences, approximately 14% of them seen just once. Sequenced: blood. These receptors were obtained from a woman aged 18-30 years with Graves' ophthalmopathy.

This clonotype appeared a few times. This chain joins TRBV30 and TRBJ2-5; the match to TRBD2 covers 8 bases. The CDR3 covers 17 residues. The V and J ends lost 1 base and 3 bases, in that order; junction bases with no gene match: 13. CDR1 and CDR2 (germline): GTSNPN, SVGIG (reference sequence). CDR3 amino acids: CAWSGEREYNTKETQYF. CDR3 bases: TGTGCCTGGAGTGGCGAGCGGGAGTATAACACAAAAGAGACCCAGTACTTC.

The sample holds many counts of this clonotype. V is TRBV6-2 or TRBV6-3 and J is TRBJ1-1, with unresolved D. Germline V gene sequence: CDR1 MNHEY, CDR2 SVGEGT. The CDR3 contains 15 residues. The V gene lost 0 bases and the J gene lost 5 bases, with 13 bases spanning the gap. The CDR3 reads CASSYSRAAGTEAFF. The CDR3 coding sequence is TGTGCCAGCAGTTACTCAAGGGCAGCGGGGACTGAAGCTTTCTTT.

The chain combines TRBV9 with TRBJ1-1; no reliable D call. Trimming cost V 0 bases and J 6 bases, with 9 bases left between them. Germline V gives CDR1 SGDLS, CDR2 YYNGEE. This CDR3 region has 13 residues. This CDR3 reads CASSVGSNAEAFF. The CDR3 nucleotides are TGTGCCAGCAGCGTAGGGTCTAACGCTGAAGCTTTCTTT.

V usage is TRBV9 and J usage is TRBJ1-1; D is unresolved. Germline CDR1 SGDLS, CDR2 YYNGEE. V was trimmed by 0 bases and J by 0 bases, leaving 9 bases between them. The CDR3 is 15 amino acids. Here the CDR3 reads CASSVAGSMNTEAFF. As DNA, the CDR3 is TGTGCCAGCAGCGTAGCCGGGAGCATGAACACTGAAGCTTTCTTT.

This clonotype was recorded at least ten times. The chain is built from TRBV5-1 and TRBJ1-2; perhaps TRBD1 as D (6 bases). V gave up 0 bases and J gave up 5 bases, with 14 bases separating them. There are 15 residues in the CDR3. Germline V gives CDR1 SGHRS, CDR2 YFSETQ. CDR3 bases: TGCGCCAGCAGCTTGGGCGGGACAAGGGAATATGGCTACACCTTC. Protein sequence: CASSLGGTREYGYTF.

Turning to this clonotype: A clone one base away is much larger, so this may be a read error. V is TRBV12-3 or TRBV12-4 and J is TRBJ1-1; D perhaps matches TRBD1 (5 bases). This CDR3 has 12 amino acids. The CDR3 region has the DNA TGTGCCAGCAGTTTATATCAGGGTGAAGCTTCCTTT. Amino acids: CASSLYQGEASF.

In its sample, this clonotype was seen a few times. V gene TRBV20-1 combines with J gene TRBJ2-3; 9 bases match TRBD1. V shed 6 bases, J shed 3 bases, and the junction held 10 bases outside the gene matches. Germline loops: CDR1 DFQATT, CDR2 SNEGSKA (reference sequence). The CDR3 is 15 residues long. The CDR3 protein is CSAQTGTGNTDTQYF. The CDR3 DNA reads TGCAGTGCCCAGACCGGGACAGGGAATACAGATACGCAGTATTTT.

This clonotype was observed at least ten times. The V call is TRBV6-1, the J call TRBJ2-7, with 9 positions matching TRBD2. The germline V gene has CDR1 MNHNS and CDR2 SASEGT. The CDR3 contains 15 residues. V was clipped by 5 bases and J by 3 bases; unmatched bases: 8. The CDR3 nucleotides read TGTGCCAGCAGTTCTACCCTTAGCGGGGGCTACGAGCAGTACTTC. This sequence encodes CASSSTLSGGYEQYF.

The table lists this clonotype with many counts. This chain uses TRBV27 with TRBJ1-4; possible D gene TRBD1, 6 bases. Germline loops: CDR1 MNHEY, CDR2 SMNVEV (reference sequence). The CDR3 is made up of 14 amino acids. The V gene lost 7 bases and the J gene lost 7 bases, with 16 bases spanning the gap. CDR3 bases: TGTGCCAGCACTAAAGGGGGGCTCGGTGAAAAACTGTTTTTT. Residues: CASTKGGLGEKLFF. Using reference TRBV27 and TRBJ1-4 for the parts outside the CDR3, the full variable domain is EAQVTQNPRYLITVTGKKLTVTCSQNMNHEYMSWYRQDPGLGLRQIYYSMNVEVTDKGDVPEGYKVSRKEKRNFPLILESPSPNQTSLYFCASTKGGLGEKLFFGSGTQLSVL.

The chain is built from TRBV28 and TRBJ2-2; TRBD2 matches at 7 bases. The CDR3 runs 15 residues. V trimming: 6 bases; J trimming: 6 bases; junction bases outside the gene matches: 10. The V gene's germline CDR1 is MDHEN and CDR2 SYDVKM. The CDR3 region is CASRLAPYVAGELFF. In DNA form, the CDR3 reads TGTGCCAGCAGACTAGCGCCTTACGTCGCCGGGGAGCTGTTTTTT.

Concerning this clonotype itself: This may come from a read error, since a much larger clone is one base off. The genes are TRBV7-2 and TRBJ2-3; D gene ambiguous. Germline V gives CDR1 SGHTA, CDR2 FQGNSA. This CDR3 spans 12 amino acids. V was shortened by 4 bases and J by 5 bases, with 7 bases between the two germline ends. CDR3: CTSSYFGDTQYF. DNA of the CDR3: TGTACCAGCAGCTATTTTGGAGATACGCAGTATTTT.

This clonotype came up a few times. CDR3 bases: TGTGCCAGCAGACCACTCCCAGATACGCAGTATTTT. As protein: CASRPLPDTQYF. The chain is built from TRBV9 and TRBJ2-3, with unresolved D. Germline-derived CDR1 and CDR2 are SGDLS and YYNGEE. V was shortened by 5 bases and J by 4 bases, with 8 bases between the two germline ends. The CDR3 sequence is 12 residues long.

This clonotype appeared a few times. The chain links TRBV20-1 to TRBJ2-2; D unresolved. V gave up 0 bases and J gave up 7 bases, with 3 bases separating them. CDR3 size: 11 residues. Germline loops: CDR1 DFQATT, CDR2 SNEGSKA (reference sequence). The CDR3 region has the DNA TGCAGTGCTAGAGACCTCGGGGAGCTGTTTTTT. This sequence encodes CSARDLGELFF.

This clonotype was seen at least ten times. This chain joins TRBV6-2 or TRBV6-3 and TRBJ1-1; no clear D gene. Germline-derived CDR1 and CDR2 are MNHEY and SVGEGT. This CDR3 is built from 13 residues. Trimming removed 3 bases at V and 5 bases at J, with 10 bases between. In DNA form, the CDR3 reads TGTGCCAGCAGTTATCGGAAAAAGACTGAAGCTTTCTTT. The encoded protein is CASSYRKKTEAFF.

This clonotype was seen at least ten times. V and J are TRBV27 and TRBJ1-1; tentatively, D is TRBD1 (6 bases). Trimming stripped 2 bases from V and 3 bases from J, with 22 bases between. CDR3 length equals 18 residues. The germline V gene encodes CDR1 MNHEY and CDR2 SMNVEV (reference sequence). This chain's CDR3 is CASSLAARGAFGYTEAFF. The CDR3 DNA follows: TGTGCCAGCAGTTTAGCGGCCCGGGGGGCGTTCGGGTACACTGAAGCTTTCTTT.

The chain has TRBV6-1 and TRBJ2-1; D is perhaps TRBD2 (5 bases). This CDR3 is built from 15 residues. CDR1 and CDR2 from the germline V gene are MNHNS and SASEGT. Trimming pared 5 bases from V and 0 bases from J, leaving 11 bases between. The CDR3 coding sequence is TGTGCCAGCAGTACCGGGATAGACTCCTACAATGAGCAGTTCTTC. This codes for CASSTGIDSYNEQFF.

This clonotype was picked up a small number of times. This chain joins TRBV19 and TRBJ2-1; 7 bases fit TRBD1. The CDR3 totals 15 residues. Germline CDR1 is LNHDA and CDR2 is SQIVND (reference sequence). The trim removed 8 bases at V and 3 bases at J, leaving 10 bases unmatched. The CDR3 DNA follows: TGTGCCAGTCCCAGGCACCACAGGGGCTACAATGAGCAGTTCTTC. Encoded protein: CASPRHHRGYNEQFF.

This clonotype has ten or more counts. The rearrangement links TRBV13 to TRBJ2-5, with TRBD1 matching 7 bases. The CDR3 is made up of 17 amino acids. V gave up 4 bases and J gave up 5 bases; unmatched junction bases: 16. Germline V CDR1 and CDR2: PRHDT, FYEKMQ (reference sequence). For the CDR3, the DNA is TGTGCCAGCAGCTCGGCGACCCGTCGACAGGGTGGGGAGACCCAGTACTTC. Encoded protein: CASSSATRRQGGETQYF. Full variable domain (remainder filled in from reference TRBV13 and TRBJ2-5): AAGVIQSPRHLIKEKRETATLKCYPIPRHDTVYWYQQGPGQDPQFLISFYEKMQSDKGSIPDRFSAQQFSDYHSELNMSSLELGDSALYFCASSSATRRQGGETQYFGPGTRLLVL.

The chain combines TRBV20-1 with TRBJ1-5; TRBD1 matches 7 bases. V shed 4 bases, J shed 5 bases, and the junction held 11 bases outside the gene matches. In germline, CDR1 is DFQATT, CDR2 SNEGSKA (reference sequence). The CDR3 length is 15 residues. CDR3 protein: CSAKATGRGDQPQHF. CDR3 nucleotide sequence: TGCAGTGCTAAGGCGACCGGCAGGGGGGATCAGCCCCAGCATTTT.

In its sample, this clonotype was seen many times. The chain couples TRBV12-3 or TRBV12-4 to TRBJ1-5; tentative D call: TRBD1 (5 bases). The germline V and J ends were trimmed by 6 bases and 13 bases, with 19 bases remaining between them. The CDR3 consists of 13 residues. For the CDR3, the DNA is TGTGCCAGCAGACTGGGACGGTTCAGCGATCAGCATTTT. This codes for CASRLGRFSDQHF.

The CDR3 reads CASSFTMPGPLSSYNEQFF. The CDR3 bases are TGTGCCAGCAGTTTTACCATGCCGGGACCCCTGAGCTCCTACAATGAGCAGTTCTTC. The chain couples TRBV28 to TRBJ2-1; the D gene could be TRBD1 or TRBD2 (5 bases each). This CDR3 is 19 amino acids long. Germline CDR1 and CDR2: MDHEN and SYDVKM. V was pared by 3 bases and J by 0 bases, with 21 bases between.

This clonotype was seen ten or more times. The chain employs TRBV3-1 and TRBJ1-2; the match to TRBD1 covers 7 bases. With V trimmed by 0 bases and J by 8 bases, 9 bases remained unmatched. CDR3 length equals 15 residues. CDR1 is LGHDT, CDR2 YNNKEL, per germline (reference sequence). CDR3 coding DNA: TGTGCCAGCAGCCAAGAACAGGACAGGTCCGTGGGCTACACCTTC. It encodes CASSQEQDRSVGYTF.

This clonotype was observed at least ten times. This rearrangement joins TRBV27 to TRBJ2-5, with a tentative D call TRBD1 (6 bases). CDR1 and CDR2 (germline): MNHEY, SMNVEV (reference sequence). The CDR3 covers 17 residues. V was pared by 5 bases and J by 2 bases, with 21 bases between. Here the CDR3 reads CASSQQGRRQIQETQYF. CDR3 nucleotides: TGTGCCAGCAGTCAACAGGGAAGGAGGCAAATACAAGAGACCCAGTACTTC.

The chain recombines TRBV9 with TRBJ2-1; D possibly corresponds to TRBD1 (6 bases). Germline V CDR1 and CDR2: SGDLS, YYNGEE. The CDR3 runs to 15 residues. Deletions cut 0 bases from V and 7 bases from J, with 14 bases between. Here the CDR3 reads CASSVVQGMRNEQFF. The CDR3, as DNA: TGTGCCAGCAGCGTAGTACAGGGTATGAGGAATGAGCAGTTCTTC.

This clonotype was seen a few times. V and J are TRBV4-2 and TRBJ1-1; no clear D gene. From germline, CDR1 is LGHNA and CDR2 YNFKEQ. V lost 1 base and J 3 bases, leaving 12 bases between the germline ends. The CDR3 spans 15 residues. The CDR3 DNA follows: TGTGCCAGCAGCCAAGGAGTCCTCGGCGACACTGAAGCTTTCTTT. The encoded protein is CASSQGVLGDTEAFF.

This clonotype was detected many times. The V call is TRBV5-6, the J call TRBJ2-7; TRBD2 aligns across 13 bases. This CDR3 has 14 residues. The germline V gene has CDR1 SGHDT and CDR2 YYEEEE. V lost 4 bases to trimming and J lost 2 bases; unmatched junction nucleotides: 0. The CDR3 sequence: CASSTSGRAYEQYF. The CDR3 DNA follows: TGTGCCAGCAGCACTAGCGGGAGGGCCTACGAGCAGTACTTC.

This clonotype appeared a few times. J is TRBJ1-4 and V is TRBV4-2, with a possible D match to TRBD1 (5 bases). Between the trimmed V and J ends, which lost 1 base and 3 bases, there was a span of 15 bases. The CDR3 runs 17 residues. Germline V gene sequence: CDR1 LGHNA, CDR2 YNFKEQ. Here the CDR3 DNA reads TGTGCCAGCAGCCAAGTAGGTGACAGCCTTCCTAATGAAAAACTGTTTTTT. Translation gives CASSQVGDSLPNEKLFF.